This T cell receptor beta chain is drawn from a study of early T cells in non-severe SARS-CoV-2 infection. Study-level information: The sequenced material was bulk RNA from unsorted whole blood, and its chains were unpaired.

The germline V gene encodes CDR1 SQVTM and CDR2 ANQGSEA. Trimming cost V 3 bases and J 4 bases, with 14 bases left between them. The CDR3 sequence is 14 residues long. Study-level findings and limits: VDJdb matching skewed toward anti-spike CD8 responses, missing private and CD4 specificities.

Researchers attached unique molecular identifiers to individual cDNA molecules. TCRdb reanalysed the 5' RACE reads using MiXCR and keeps one entry per CDR3 protein. Of 55,000 to 70,000 distinct CDR3 sequences listed, around 12% are singletons. This clonotype was picked up many times. No antigen is known for it. The chain couples TRBV29-1 to TRBJ2-3; D is uncertain. This receptor was taken from an adult who was a healthcare worker with PCR-confirmed SARS-CoV-2 infection or an uninfected control (not recorded which). Sequenced input: whole blood. The CDR3 protein is CSVDFVVSPDTQYF. In nucleotides, the CDR3 is TGCAGCGTTGACTTCGTTGTGAGTCCAGATACGCAGTATTTT.